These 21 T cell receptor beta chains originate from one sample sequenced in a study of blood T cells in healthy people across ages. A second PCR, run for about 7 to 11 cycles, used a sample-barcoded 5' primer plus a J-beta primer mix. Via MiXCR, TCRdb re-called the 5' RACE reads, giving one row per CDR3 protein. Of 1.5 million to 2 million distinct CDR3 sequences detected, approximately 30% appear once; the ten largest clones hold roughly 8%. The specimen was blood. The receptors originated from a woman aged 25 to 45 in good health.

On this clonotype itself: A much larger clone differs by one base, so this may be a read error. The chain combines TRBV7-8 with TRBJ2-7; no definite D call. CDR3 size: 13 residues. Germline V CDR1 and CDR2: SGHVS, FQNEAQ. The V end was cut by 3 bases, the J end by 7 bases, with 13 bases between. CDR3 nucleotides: TGTGCCAGCAGCTTCAGAGCCGTTAGTGAGCAGTACTTC. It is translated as CASSFRAVSEQYF.

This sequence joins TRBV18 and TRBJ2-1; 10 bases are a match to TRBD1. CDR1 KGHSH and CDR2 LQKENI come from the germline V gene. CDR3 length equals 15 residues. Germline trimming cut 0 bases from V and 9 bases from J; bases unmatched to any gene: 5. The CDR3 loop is CASSPPGDRGFEQFF. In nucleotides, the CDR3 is TGTGCCAGCTCACCACCCGGGGACAGGGGTTTTGAGCAGTTCTTC.

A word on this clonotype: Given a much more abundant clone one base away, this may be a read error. CDR3 residues: CSVVRTGGINEQVF. CDR3 coding DNA: TGCAGCGTGGTTAGGACAGGAGGAATCAATGAGCAGGTCTTC. The V call is TRBV29-1, the J call TRBJ2-1; 7 bases agree with TRBD1. CDR3 length equals 14 residues. Germline assignment: CDR1 SQVTM and CDR2 ANQGSEA.

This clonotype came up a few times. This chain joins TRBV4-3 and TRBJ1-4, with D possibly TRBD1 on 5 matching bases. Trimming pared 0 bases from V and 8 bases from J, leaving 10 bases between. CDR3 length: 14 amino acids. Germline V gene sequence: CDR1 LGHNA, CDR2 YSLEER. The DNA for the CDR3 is TGCGCCAGCAGCCAAGATCTGGGGCCCGAAAAACTGTTTTTT. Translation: CASSQDLGPEKLFF.

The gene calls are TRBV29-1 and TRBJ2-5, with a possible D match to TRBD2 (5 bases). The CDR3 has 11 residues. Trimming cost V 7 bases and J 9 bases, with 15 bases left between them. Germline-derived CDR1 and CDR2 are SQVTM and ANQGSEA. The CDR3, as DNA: TGCAGCGCCGGGTCTGCGGAGGCCCAGTACTTC. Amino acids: CSAGSAEAQYF.

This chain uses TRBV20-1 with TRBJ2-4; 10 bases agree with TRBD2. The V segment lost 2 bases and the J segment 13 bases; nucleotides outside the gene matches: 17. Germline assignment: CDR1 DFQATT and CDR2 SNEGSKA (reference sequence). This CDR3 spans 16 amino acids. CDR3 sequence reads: CSARLAGVRGYNEQYF. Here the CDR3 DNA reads TGCAGTGCTAGACTAGCGGGGGTTCGGGGCTACAATGAGCAGTACTTC.

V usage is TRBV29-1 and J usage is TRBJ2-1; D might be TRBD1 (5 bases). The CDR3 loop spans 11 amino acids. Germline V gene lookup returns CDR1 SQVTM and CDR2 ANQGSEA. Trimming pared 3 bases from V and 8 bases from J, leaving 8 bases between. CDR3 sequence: CSVDRQYEQFF. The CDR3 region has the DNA TGCAGCGTTGATCGACAGTATGAGCAGTTCTTC.

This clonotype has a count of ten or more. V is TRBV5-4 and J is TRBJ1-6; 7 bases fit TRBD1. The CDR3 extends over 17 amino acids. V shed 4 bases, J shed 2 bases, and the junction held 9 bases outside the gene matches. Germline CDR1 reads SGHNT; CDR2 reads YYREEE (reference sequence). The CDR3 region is CASSDDREDAYNSPLHF. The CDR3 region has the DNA TGTGCCAGCAGCGACGACAGGGAGGACGCCTATAATTCACCCCTCCACTTT.

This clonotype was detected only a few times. CDR3 loop: CSVTGGTGDNEQFF. CDR3 in DNA: TGCAGCGTGACCGGCGGGACAGGGGACAATGAGCAGTTCTTC. The chain is built from TRBV29-1 and TRBJ2-1; 10 positions match TRBD1. This CDR3 comprises 14 residues. CDR1 and CDR2 from the germline V gene are SQVTM and ANQGSEA. Trimming took 6 bases from V and 5 from J; bases not matched to a gene: 7.

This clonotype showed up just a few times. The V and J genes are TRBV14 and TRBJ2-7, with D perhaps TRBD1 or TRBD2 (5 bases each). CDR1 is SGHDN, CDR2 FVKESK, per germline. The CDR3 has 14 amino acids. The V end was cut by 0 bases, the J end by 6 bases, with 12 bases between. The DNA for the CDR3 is TGTGCCAGCAGCCAAGAGCGAGGGGTGGCCGAGCAGTACTTC. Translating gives CASSQERGVAEQYF.

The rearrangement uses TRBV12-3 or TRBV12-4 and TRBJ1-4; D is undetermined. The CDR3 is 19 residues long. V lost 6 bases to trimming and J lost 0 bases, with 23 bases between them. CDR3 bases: TGTGCCAGCAGGGACTACGGAGCAGAACGTCTCGCAACTAATGAAAAACTGTTTTTT. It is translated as CASRDYGAERLATNEKLFF.

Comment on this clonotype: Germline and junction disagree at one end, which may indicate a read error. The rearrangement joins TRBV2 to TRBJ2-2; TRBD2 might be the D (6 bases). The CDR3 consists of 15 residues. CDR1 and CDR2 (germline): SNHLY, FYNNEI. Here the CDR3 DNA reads TGTGCCAGCTCCCTCCAGGAGGGCTTCACCGGGGAACTGTTTTTT. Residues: CASSLQEGFTGELFF.

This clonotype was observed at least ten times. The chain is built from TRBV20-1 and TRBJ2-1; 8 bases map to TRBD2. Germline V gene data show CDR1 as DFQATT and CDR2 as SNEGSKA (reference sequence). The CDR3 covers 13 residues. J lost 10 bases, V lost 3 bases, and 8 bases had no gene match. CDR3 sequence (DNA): TGCAGTGCTAGCCAGCGGGGGACGGGGGAGCAGTTCTTC. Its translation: CSASQRGTGEQFF.

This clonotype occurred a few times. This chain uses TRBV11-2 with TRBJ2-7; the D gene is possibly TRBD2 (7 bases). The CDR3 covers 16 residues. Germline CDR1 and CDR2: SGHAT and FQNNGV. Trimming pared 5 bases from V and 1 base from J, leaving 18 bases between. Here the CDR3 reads CASSPVLGGPSYEQYF. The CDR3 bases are TGTGCCAGCAGCCCGGTCTTGGGGGGGCCATCCTACGAGCAGTACTTC. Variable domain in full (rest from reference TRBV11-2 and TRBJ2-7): EAGVAQSPRYKIIEKRQSVAFWCNPISGHATLYWYQQILGQGPKLLIQFQNNGVVDDSQLPKDRFSAERLKGVDSTLKIQPAKLEDSAVYLCASSPVLGGPSYEQYFGPGTRLTVT.

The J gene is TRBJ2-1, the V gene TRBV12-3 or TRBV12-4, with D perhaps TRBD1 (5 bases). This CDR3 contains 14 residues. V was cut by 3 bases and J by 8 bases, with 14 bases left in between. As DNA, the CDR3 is TGTGCCAGCAGTTTGTGGCAGGGCGGTGATGAGCAGTTCTTC. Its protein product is CASSLWQGGDEQFF.

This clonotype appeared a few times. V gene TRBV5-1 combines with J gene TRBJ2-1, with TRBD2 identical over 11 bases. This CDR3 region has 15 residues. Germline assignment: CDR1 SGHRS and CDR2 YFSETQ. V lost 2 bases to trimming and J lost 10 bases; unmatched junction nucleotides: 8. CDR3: CASSFHSGGAQEQFF. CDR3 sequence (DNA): TGCGCCAGCAGCTTTCATAGCGGGGGGGCTCAAGAGCAGTTCTTC.

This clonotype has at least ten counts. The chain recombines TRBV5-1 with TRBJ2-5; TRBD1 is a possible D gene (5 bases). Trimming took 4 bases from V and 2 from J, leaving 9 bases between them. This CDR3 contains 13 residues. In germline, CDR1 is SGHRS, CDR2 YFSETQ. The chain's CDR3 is CASSRQRQETQYF. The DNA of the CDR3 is TGCGCCAGCAGCCGACAGAGACAAGAGACCCAGTACTTC.

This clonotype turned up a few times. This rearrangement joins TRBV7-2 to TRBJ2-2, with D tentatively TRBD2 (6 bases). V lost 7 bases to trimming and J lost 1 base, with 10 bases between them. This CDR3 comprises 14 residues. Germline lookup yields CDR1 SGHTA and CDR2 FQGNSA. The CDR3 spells CASTAGRNTGELFF. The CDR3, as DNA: TGTGCCAGCACAGCCGGGAGGAACACCGGGGAGCTGTTTTTT.

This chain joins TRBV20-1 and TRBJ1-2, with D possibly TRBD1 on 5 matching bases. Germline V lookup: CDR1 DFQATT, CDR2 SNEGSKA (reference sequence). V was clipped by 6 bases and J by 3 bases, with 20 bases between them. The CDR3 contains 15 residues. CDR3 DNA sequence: TGCAGTGCCCCCCGGGCAGGGTCAGGAGACTATGGCTACACCTTC. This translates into CSAPRAGSGDYGYTF.

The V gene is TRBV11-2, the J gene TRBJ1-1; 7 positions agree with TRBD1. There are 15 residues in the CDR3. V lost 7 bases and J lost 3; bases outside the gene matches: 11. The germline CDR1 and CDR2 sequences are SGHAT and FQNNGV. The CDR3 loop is CASTPRDRIYTEAFF. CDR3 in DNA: TGTGCCAGCACCCCACGGGACAGAATCTACACTGAAGCTTTCTTT. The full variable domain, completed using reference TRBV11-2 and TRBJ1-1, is EAGVAQSPRYKIIEKRQSVAFWCNPISGHATLYWYQQILGQGPKLLIQFQNNGVVDDSQLPKDRFSAERLKGVDSTLKIQPAKLEDSAVYLCASTPRDRIYTEAFFGQGTRLTVV.

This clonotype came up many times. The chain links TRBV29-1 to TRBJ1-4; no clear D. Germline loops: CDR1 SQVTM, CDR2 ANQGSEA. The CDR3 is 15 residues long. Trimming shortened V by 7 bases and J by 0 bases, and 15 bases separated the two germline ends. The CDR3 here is CSASTPPATNEKLFF. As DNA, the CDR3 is TGCAGCGCTTCGACACCGCCCGCAACTAATGAAAAACTGTTTTTT.